A single TCR beta chain is shown here with its context. Its antigen remains unknown. Trimming left V 4 bases short and J 8 bases short, with 17 bases between. The CDR3 is 14 amino acids. Per the germline V gene, CDR1 is LNHDA and CDR2 is SQIVND (reference sequence). The PCR contained 60 Vbeta and 13 Jbeta primers. Profiled with immunoSEQ multiplex PCR; TCRdb holds only in-frame clones, not every one. The sample has under 200,000 clones; the top ten hold approximately 6.5%. The data are from a study of cytomegalovirus exposure and HLA in healthy donors. Study-wide results and limits: V- and J-gene trimming in TCR beta was tied to a missense DCLRE1C variant by an analysis performed later.

The sample consisted of PBMCs. The V gene is TRBV19, the J gene TRBJ1-1; D possibly corresponds to TRBD1 (6 bases). This TCR derives from a man aged 30 to 45 in good health and CMV-seronegative. The CDR3 DNA sequence: TGTGCCAGTAGTACCACAGGGCTTCTCCTAGAAGCTTTCTTT. Protein sequence: CASSTTGLLLEAFF.